This is a list of T cell receptor beta chains from one sample in a study of breast tumors, draining lymph nodes, adjacent tissues. MiXCR, applied by TCRdb to the multiplex PCR reads, yields one record per CDR3 protein. This sample has 200,000 to 250,000 distinct CDR3 sequences, with less than 40% found just once. Sequencing was carried out using axillary lymph node tissue. The receptor source for this set is a female donor with breast cancer. Some clones in this sample may be carry-over from other donors' samples. CDR3s include the opening cysteine and the closing phenylalanine or tryptophan. The D gene is left open where the match is weak. Clone size appears in some rows only: once, few, many, or a class for an expanded clone.

clone size	D gene	J gene	CDR3 length	V gene	CDR3 protein	CDR3 DNA
few	.	TRBJ1-5	17	TRBV18	CASSPDGSPYSNQPQHF	TGTGCCAGCTCACCGGACGGATCCCCCTATAGCAATCAGCCCCAGCATTTT
many	.	TRBJ1-4	15	TRBV7-7	CASSNDRRRGEKLFF	TGTGCTAGCAGCAACGACAGGCGTAGGGGTGAAAAACTGTTTTTT
many	TRBD2	TRBJ2-1	14	TRBV7-3	CASSLAGGPREQFF	TGTGCCAGCAGCTTAGCGGGAGGGCCGAGGGAGCAGTTCTTC
few	.	TRBJ2-1	15	TRBV5-1	CASSPQQLGGHEQFF	TGCGCCAGCAGCCCCCAGCAACTCGGGGGACATGAGCAGTTCTTC
many	TRBD2	TRBJ2-3	16	TRBV10-3	CAISESRLAGTDTQYF	TGTGCCATCAGTGAGTCCCGACTAGCGGGAACAGATACGCAGTATTTT
many	TRBD1	TRBJ2-5	14	TRBV7-9	CASSSTGAQETQYF	TGTGCCAGCAGCTCGACAGGGGCCCAAGAGACCCAGTACTTC
few	.	TRBJ1-1	13	TRBV11-2	CASSSWGNTEAFF	TGTGCCAGCAGCTCCTGGGGGAACACTGAAGCTTTCTTT
many	TRBD1	TRBJ1-5	15	TRBV7-2	CASSFGRGSNQPQHF	TGTGCCAGCAGCTTCGGCAGGGGGAGCAATCAGCCCCAGCATTTT
many	.	TRBJ2-7	13	TRBV11-2	CASSSPGLYEQYF	TGTGCCAGCAGCTCACCCGGGCTCTACGAGCAGTACTTC
many	.	TRBJ2-1	13	TRBV15	CATSRDGYNEQFF	TGTGCCACCAGCAGAGATGGTTACAATGAGCAGTTCTTC
many	TRBD2	TRBJ2-3	13	TRBV14	CASSQESRGGQYF	TGTGCCAGCAGCCAAGAATCGCGGGGGGGCCAGTATTTT
.	TRBD2	TRBJ2-1	15	TRBV11-3	CASSFKMGGPHEQFF	TGTGCCAGCAGCTTCAAGATGGGAGGGCCGCATGAGCAGTTCTTC
many	TRBD1	TRBJ1-2	13	TRBV5-1	CASRKGQDSGYTF	TGCGCCAGCAGAAAAGGACAGGATAGTGGCTACACCTTC
.	.	TRBJ1-1	14	TRBV5-1	CASSSQGSGTEAFF	TGCGCCAGCAGCTCACAGGGATCTGGCACTGAAGCTTTCTTT
.	.	TRBJ1-1	13	TRBV10-3	CAISVGEYTEAFF	TGTGCCATCAGTGTAGGGGAATACACTGAAGCTTTCTTT
many	TRBD2	TRBJ2-3	15	TRBV7-6	CASSFSGISTDTQYF	TGTGCCAGCAGCTTTAGCGGGATCAGCACAGATACGCAGTATTTT
.	TRBD1	TRBJ1-5	12	TRBV15	CATKGGGQPQHF	TGTGCCACTAAAGGGGGCGGCCAGCCCCAGCATTTT
many	.	TRBJ2-5	14	TRBV20-1	CSARDIIAPETQYF	TGCAGTGCTAGAGATATAATAGCCCCAGAGACCCAGTACTTC
.	.	TRBJ2-2	16	TRBV29-1	CSSRAQALANTGELFF	TGCAGCTCACGGGCTCAGGCCCTGGCGAACACCGGGGAGCTGTTTTTT
.	.	TRBJ2-4	16	TRBV11-2	CASSLVSRVAKNIQYF	TGTGCCAGCAGCTTAGTTAGCAGAGTAGCCAAAAACATTCAGTACTTC
many	.	TRBJ2-7	15	TRBV7-2	CASSLVAGDSYEQYF	TGTGCCAGCAGCTTAGTGGCGGGCGACTCCTACGAGCAGTACTTC
many	.	TRBJ2-2	16	TRBV7-9	CASRFMTDGNTGELFF	TGTGCCAGCAGATTCATGACCGACGGGAACACCGGGGAGCTGTTTTTT
.	.	TRBJ2-5	16	TRBV4-1	CASSQEAGSKNQPQYF	TGCGCCAGCAGCCAAGAGGCAGGGAGTAAGAATCAGCCCCAGTACTTC
many	.	TRBJ2-1	17	TRBV5-1	CASSLNRSGVGQSEQFF	TGCGCCAGCAGCTTGAATAGGTCAGGGGTGGGGCAGAGTGAGCAGTTCTTC
many	.	TRBJ1-2	15	TRBV6-1	CASSEWLQEHYGYTF	TGTGCCAGCAGTGAATGGTTACAGGAACACTATGGCTACACCTTC
.	.	TRBJ2-7	13	TRBV6-1	CASRHYGQGEQYF	TGTGCCAGCAGGCACTACGGTCAAGGCGAGCAGTACTTC
.	TRBD2	TRBJ2-1	15	TRBV2	CASRGTSGSGNEQFF	TGTGCCAGCAGGGGGACTAGCGGGAGTGGGAATGAGCAGTTCTTC
.	TRBD1	TRBJ2-7	14	TRBV10-3	CAISLQGAGYEQYF	TGTGCCATCAGCCTACAGGGGGCTGGCTACGAGCAGTACTTC
.	TRBD2	TRBJ2-1	17	TRBV28	CATLLTSGPSSYNEQFF	TGTGCTACCCTTCTCACTAGCGGGCCTAGCTCCTACAATGAGCAGTTCTTC
.	TRBD1	TRBJ2-5	12	TRBV9	CASSDARDSQYF	TGTGCCAGCAGCGACGCCCGGGACAGCCAGTACTTC
.	TRBD2	TRBJ2-3	16	TRBV7-9	CASSPRTGTRTDTQYF	TGTGCCAGCAGCCCCCGGACCGGGACTAGGACAGATACGCAGTATTTT
once	.	TRBJ2-5	12	TRBV20-1	CSARWLWETQYF	TGCAGTGCTAGGTGGCTGTGGGAGACCCAGTACTTC
many	.	TRBJ1-2	13	TRBV4-1	CASSQDLAYGYTF	TGCGCCAGCAGCCAAGATTTGGCTTACGGCTACACCTTC
many	.	TRBJ1-3	17	TRBV4-2	CASSQDRQLTGGNTIYF	TGTGCCAGCAGCCAAGATCGTCAACTCACGGGGGGAAACACCATATATTTT
many	TRBD1	TRBJ2-7	15	TRBV19	CASSIVGRQGYEQYF	TGTGCCAGTAGTATAGTGGGGAGACAGGGCTACGAGCAGTACTTC